Listed below are T cell receptor beta chains from one sample, sequenced in a study of blood T cell repertoires in COVID-19. Libraries were prepared by immunoSEQ multiplex PCR; TCRdb keeps only in-frame clonotypes and omits some of them. In the table there are around 250,000 clones, just under 85% of which are singletons. The source material was PBMCs or T cells enriched from blood (not recorded which). These receptors came from a man aged 35-49 years who had recovered from COVID-19. CDR3s include the opening cysteine and the closing phenylalanine or tryptophan. The D gene is left open where the match is weak. Clone size, where shown, is once, few, many, or a class for clones that have expanded.

j_call d_call v_call clone_size cdr3_aa cdr3_nt
TRBJ2-1 TRBD1 TRBV19 few CASSTRTGSYNEQFF TGTGCCAGTAGTACCCGGACAGGCTCCTACAATGAGCAGTTCTTC
TRBJ2-3 TRBD2 TRBV28 . CASQAGSTDTQYF TGTGCCAGCCAAGCGGGGAGCACAGATACGCAGTATTTT
TRBJ2-3 . TRBV21-1 . CASSKGTENTDTQYF TGTGCCAGCAGCAAAGGAACAGAAAACACAGATACGCAGTATTTT
TRBJ2-7 TRBD2 TRBV2 . CASSKEREGSYEQYF TGTGCCAGCAGTAAAGAGCGGGAAGGATCCTACGAGCAGTACTTC
TRBJ1-5 TRBD1 TRBV18 . CASSPRTGSDQPQHF TGTGCCAGCTCACCGAGGACAGGGTCAGATCAGCCCCAGCATTTT
TRBJ1-2 . TRBV6-5 . CASSYRGFSGYTF TGTGCCAGCAGTTACCGGGGATTTTCCGGCTACACCTTC
TRBJ2-6 . TRBV5-1 . CASTQAAAPSGANVLTF TGCGCCAGCACTCAGGCAGCCGCGCCCTCTGGGGCCAACGTCCTGACTTTC
TRBJ2-2 . TRBV7-8 . CASRNRAGGELFF TGTGCCAGCAGGAACAGGGCCGGCGGGGAGCTGTTTTTT
TRBJ1-6 TRBD1 TRBV19 . CASSKGQAGDSPLHF TGTGCCAGTAGTAAGGGACAGGCCGGGGATTCACCCCTCCACTTT
TRBJ2-7 . TRBV4-1 . CASSQDYFYEQYF TGCGCCAGCAGCCAAGATTATTTCTACGAGCAGTACTTC
TRBJ2-3 . TRBV5-1 once CASSLALDYTDTQYF TGCGCCAGCAGCTTGGCCCTAGACTACACAGATACGCAGTATTTT